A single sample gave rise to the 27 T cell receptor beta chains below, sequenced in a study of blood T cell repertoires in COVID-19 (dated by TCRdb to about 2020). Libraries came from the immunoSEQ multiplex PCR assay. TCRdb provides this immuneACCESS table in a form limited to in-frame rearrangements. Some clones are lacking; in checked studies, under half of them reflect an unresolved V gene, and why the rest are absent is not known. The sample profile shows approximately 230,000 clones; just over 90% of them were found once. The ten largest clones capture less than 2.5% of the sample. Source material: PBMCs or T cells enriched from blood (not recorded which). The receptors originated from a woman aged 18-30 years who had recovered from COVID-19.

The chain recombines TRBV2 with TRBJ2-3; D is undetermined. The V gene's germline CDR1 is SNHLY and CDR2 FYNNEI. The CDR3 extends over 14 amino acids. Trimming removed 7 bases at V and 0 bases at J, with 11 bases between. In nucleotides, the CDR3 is TGTGCCAGCACCTACCGGAGCAGCACAGATACGCAGTATTTT. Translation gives CASTYRSSTDTQYF. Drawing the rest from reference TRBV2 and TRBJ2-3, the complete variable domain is EPEVTQTPSHQVTQMGQEVILRCVPISNHLYFYWYRQILGQKVEFLVSFYNNEISEKSEIFDDQFSVERPDGSNFTLKIRSTKLEDSAMYFCASTYRSSTDTQYFGPGTRLTVL.

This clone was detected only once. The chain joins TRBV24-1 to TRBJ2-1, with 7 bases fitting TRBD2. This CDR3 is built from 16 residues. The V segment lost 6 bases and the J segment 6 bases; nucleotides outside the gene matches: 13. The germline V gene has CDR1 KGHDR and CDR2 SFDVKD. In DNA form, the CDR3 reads TGTGCCACCAGTTCGACGGCGGGAGCGCTTCGCAATGAGCAGTTCTTC. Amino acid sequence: CATSSTAGALRNEQFF.

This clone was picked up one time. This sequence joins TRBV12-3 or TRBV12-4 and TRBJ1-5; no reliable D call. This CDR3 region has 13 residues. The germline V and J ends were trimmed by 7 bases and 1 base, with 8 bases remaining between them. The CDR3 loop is CASKLSSNQPQHF. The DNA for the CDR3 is TGTGCCAGCAAGCTTAGCAGCAATCAGCCCCAGCATTTT.

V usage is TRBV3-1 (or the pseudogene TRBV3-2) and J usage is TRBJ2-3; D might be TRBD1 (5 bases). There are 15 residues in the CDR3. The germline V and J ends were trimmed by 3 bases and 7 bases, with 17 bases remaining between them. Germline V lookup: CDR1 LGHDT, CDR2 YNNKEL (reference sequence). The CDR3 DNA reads TGTGCCAGCAGCCAGAACCAGGGTTTCGAAAATACGCAGTATTTT. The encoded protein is CASSQNQGFENTQYF.

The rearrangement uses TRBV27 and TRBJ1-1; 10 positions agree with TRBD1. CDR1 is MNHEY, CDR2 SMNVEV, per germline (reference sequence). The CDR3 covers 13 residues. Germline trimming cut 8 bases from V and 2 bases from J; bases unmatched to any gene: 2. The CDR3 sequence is CASGDRGNTEAFF. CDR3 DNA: TGTGCCAGCGGGGACAGGGGTAACACTGAAGCTTTCTTT.

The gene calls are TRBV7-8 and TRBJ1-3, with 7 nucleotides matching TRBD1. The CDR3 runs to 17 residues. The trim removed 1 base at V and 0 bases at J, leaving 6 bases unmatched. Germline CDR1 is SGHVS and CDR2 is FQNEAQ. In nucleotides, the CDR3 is TGTGCCAGCAGCTTAGTACGGCCAGGGGGCTCTGGAAACACCATATATTTT. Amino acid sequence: CASSLVRPGGSGNTIYF.

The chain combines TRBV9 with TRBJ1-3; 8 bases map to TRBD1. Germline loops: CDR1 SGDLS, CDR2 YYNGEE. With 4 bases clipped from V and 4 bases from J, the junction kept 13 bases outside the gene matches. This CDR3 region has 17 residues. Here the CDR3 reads CASSIQPVDRAGNTIYF. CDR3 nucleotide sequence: TGTGCCAGCAGCATACAACCGGTGGACAGGGCCGGAAACACCATATATTTT.

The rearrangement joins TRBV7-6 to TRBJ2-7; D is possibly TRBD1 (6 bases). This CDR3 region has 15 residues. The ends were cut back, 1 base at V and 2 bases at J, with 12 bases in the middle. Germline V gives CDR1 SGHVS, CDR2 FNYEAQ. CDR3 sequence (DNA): TGTGCCAGCAGCTTAGGACAGGTGGCCCCCTACGAGCAGTACTTC. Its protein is CASSLGQVAPYEQYF. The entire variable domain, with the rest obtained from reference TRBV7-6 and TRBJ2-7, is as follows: GAGVSQSPRYKVTKRGQDVALRCDPISGHVSLYWYRQALGQGPEFLTYFNYEAQQDKSGLPNDRFSAERPEGSISTLTIQRTEQRDSAMYRCASSLGQVAPYEQYFGPGTRLTVT.

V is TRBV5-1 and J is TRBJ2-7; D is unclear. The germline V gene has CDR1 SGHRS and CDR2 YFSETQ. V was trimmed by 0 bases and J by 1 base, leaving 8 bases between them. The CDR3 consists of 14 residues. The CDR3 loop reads CASSLASSSYEQYF. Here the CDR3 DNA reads TGCGCCAGCAGCTTGGCTTCCAGTTCCTACGAGCAGTACTTC.

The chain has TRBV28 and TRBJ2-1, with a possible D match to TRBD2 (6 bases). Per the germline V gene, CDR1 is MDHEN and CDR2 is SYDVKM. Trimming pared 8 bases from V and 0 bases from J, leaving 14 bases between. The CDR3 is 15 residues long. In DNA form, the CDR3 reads TGTGCCAGCTTCCGGGGGTCCCGCTCCTACAATGAGCAGTTCTTC. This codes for CASFRGSRSYNEQFF.

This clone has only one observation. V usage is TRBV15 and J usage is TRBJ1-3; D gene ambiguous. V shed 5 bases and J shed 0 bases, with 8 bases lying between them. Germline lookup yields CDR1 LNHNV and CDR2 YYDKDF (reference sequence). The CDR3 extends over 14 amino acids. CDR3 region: CATSVPSSGNTIYF. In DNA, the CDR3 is TGTGCCACCAGCGTGCCGAGCTCTGGAAACACCATATATTTT.

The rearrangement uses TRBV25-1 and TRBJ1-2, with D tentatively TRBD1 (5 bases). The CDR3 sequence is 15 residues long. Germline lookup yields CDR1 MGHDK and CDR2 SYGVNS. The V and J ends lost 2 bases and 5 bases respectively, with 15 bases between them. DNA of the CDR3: TGTGCCAGCAGTGAAAAGGGGACTTCTTCTTATGGCTACACCTTC. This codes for CASSEKGTSSYGYTF.

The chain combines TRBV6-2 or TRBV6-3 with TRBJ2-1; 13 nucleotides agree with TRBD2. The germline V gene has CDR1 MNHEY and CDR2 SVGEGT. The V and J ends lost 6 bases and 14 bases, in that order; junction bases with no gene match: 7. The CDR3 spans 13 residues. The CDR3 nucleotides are TGTGCCAGCAGACCTGGGACTAGCGGGGTGGAGTTCTTC. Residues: CASRPGTSGVEFF.

CDR3 in amino acids: CASSPVTGQTQYF. The DNA for the CDR3 is TGTGCCAGCAGCCCAGTGACGGGACAAACGCAGTATTTT. The chain joins TRBV5-4 to TRBJ2-3, with D perhaps matching TRBD1 (6 bases). Trimming left V 4 bases short and J 9 bases short, with 15 bases between. Germline values: CDR1 SGHNT, CDR2 YYREEE (reference sequence). This CDR3 has 13 amino acids.

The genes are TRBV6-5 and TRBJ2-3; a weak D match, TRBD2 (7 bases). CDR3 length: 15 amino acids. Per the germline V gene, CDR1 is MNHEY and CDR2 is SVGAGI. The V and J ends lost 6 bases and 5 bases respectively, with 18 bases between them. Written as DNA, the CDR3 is TGTGCCAGCAGCCCCTTCAAGGGGGGGGAAGATACGCAGTATTTT. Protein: CASSPFKGGEDTQYF.

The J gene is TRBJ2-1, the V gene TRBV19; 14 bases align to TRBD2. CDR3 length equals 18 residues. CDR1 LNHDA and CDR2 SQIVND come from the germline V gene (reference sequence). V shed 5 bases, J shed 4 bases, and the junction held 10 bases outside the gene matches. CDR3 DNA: TGTGCCAGTAGTTGGGGACTAGCGGGAGTGTCCCTATACAATGAGCAGTTCTTC. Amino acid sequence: CASSWGLAGVSLYNEQFF.

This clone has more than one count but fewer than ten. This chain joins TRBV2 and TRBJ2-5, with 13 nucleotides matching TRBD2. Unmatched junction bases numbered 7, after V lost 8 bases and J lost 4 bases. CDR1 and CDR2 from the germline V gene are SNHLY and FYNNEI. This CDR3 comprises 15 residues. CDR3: CASQPGLAGVETQYF. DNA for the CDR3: TGTGCCAGCCAGCCCGGACTAGCGGGGGTAGAGACCCAGTACTTC. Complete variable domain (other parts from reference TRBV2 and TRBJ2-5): EPEVTQTPSHQVTQMGQEVILRCVPISNHLYFYWYRQILGQKVEFLVSFYNNEISEKSEIFDDQFSVERPDGSNFTLKIRSTKLEDSAMYFCASQPGLAGVETQYFGPGTRLLVL.

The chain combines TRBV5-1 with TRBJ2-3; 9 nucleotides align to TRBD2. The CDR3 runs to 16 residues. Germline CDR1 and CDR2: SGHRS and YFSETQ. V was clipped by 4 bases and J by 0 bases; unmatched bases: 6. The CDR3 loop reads CASSQTSGKSTDTQYF. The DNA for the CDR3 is TGCGCCAGCAGCCAGACTAGCGGAAAAAGCACAGATACGCAGTATTTT.

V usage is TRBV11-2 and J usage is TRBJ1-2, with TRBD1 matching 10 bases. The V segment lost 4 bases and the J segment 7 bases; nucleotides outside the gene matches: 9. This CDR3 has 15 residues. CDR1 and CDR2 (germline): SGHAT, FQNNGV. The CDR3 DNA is TGTGCCAGCAGCTGGACAGGGGGAAGGACTGTTGGCTACACCTTC. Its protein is CASSWTGGRTVGYTF.

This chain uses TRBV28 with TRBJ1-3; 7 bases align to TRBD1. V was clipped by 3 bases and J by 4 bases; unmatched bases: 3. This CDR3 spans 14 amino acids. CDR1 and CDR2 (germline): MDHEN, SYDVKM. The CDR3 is CASSFTGVGNTIYF. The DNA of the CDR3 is TGTGCCAGCAGTTTCACAGGGGTCGGAAACACCATATATTTT.

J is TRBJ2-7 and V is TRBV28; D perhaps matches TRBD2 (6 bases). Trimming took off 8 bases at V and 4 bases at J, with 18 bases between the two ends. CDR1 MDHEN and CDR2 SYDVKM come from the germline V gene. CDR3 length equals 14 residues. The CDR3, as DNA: TGTGCCAGCGGGGGATGGGACTCAGCTTACGAGCAGTACTTC. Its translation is CASGGWDSAYEQYF. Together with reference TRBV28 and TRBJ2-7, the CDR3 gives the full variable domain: DVKVTQSSRYLVKRTGEKVFLECVQDMDHENMFWYRQDPGLGLRLIYFSYDVKMKEKGDIPEGYSVSREKKERFSLILESASTNQTSMYLCASGGWDSAYEQYFGPGTRLTVT.

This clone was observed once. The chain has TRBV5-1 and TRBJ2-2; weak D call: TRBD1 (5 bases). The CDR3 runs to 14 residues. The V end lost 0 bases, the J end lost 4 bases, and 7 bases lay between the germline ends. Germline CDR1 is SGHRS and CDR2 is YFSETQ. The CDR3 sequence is CASSLGQPTGELFF. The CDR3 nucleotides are TGCGCCAGCAGCTTGGGACAGCCCACCGGGGAGCTGTTTTTT.

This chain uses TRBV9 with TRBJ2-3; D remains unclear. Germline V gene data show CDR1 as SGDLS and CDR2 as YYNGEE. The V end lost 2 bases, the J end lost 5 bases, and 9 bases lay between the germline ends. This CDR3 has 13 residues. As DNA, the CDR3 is TGTGCCAGCAGCGTCGAGCCCCGAGATACGCAGTATTTT. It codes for CASSVEPRDTQYF.

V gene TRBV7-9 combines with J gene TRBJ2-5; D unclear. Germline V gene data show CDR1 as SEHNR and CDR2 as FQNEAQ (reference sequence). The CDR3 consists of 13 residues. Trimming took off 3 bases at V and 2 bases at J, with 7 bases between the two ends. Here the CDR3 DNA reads TGTGCCAGCAGCTTTGTCCTACAAGAGACCCAGTACTTC. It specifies CASSFVLQETQYF.

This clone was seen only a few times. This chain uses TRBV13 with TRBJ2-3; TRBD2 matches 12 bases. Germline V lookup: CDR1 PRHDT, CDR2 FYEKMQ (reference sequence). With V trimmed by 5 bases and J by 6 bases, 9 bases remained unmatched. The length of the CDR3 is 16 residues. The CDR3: CASSTRLAGAGDTQYF. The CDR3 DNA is TGTGCCAGCAGCACCAGACTAGCGGGAGCGGGGGATACGCAGTATTTT.

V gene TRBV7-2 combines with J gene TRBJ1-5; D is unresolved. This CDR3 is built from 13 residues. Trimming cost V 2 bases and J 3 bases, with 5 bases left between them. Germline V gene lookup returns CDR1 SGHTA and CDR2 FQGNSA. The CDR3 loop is CASSLSPNQPQHF. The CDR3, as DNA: TGTGCCAGCAGCTTAAGCCCCAATCAGCCCCAGCATTTT.

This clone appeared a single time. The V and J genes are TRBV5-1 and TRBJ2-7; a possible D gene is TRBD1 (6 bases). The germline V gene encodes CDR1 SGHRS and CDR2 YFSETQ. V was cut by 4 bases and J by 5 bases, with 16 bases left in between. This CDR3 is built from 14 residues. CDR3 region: CASSPGTIIHEQYF. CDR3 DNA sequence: TGCGCCAGCAGCCCCGGGACAATTATCCACGAGCAGTACTTC.